This T cell receptor (beta chain) was captured by sequencing in a study of vaccination and CD4 T cells after COVID-19. An Oncomine TCR Beta short-read assay was used to sequence the DNA from cultured CD4+ T cells. TCRdb re-called the PCR reads with MiXCR, one entry per CDR3 protein. The sample lists around 17,000 distinct CDR3 sequences, 60% to 75% occurring once. Trimming took off 8 bases at V and 0 bases at J, with 17 bases between the two ends. There are 15 residues in the CDR3. Germline V gene data show CDR1 as MNHEY and CDR2 as SMNVEV (reference sequence). Treatment defined: roughly ten-day PBMC culture with coronavirus spike peptide pools or control peptides (ViraFEST assay). Concerning this clonotype: Antigen specificity is unknown.

The TCR comes from a human donor who had recovered from COVID-19. The genes are TRBV27 and TRBJ2-7, with D perhaps matching TRBD1 (6 bases). The sequencing sample was made of CD4+ T cells from blood, cultured in vitro. CDR3 amino acids: CASAPDSPYSYEQYF. The CDR3 coding sequence is TGTGCCAGCGCACCGGACAGTCCCTACTCCTACGAGCAGTACTTC.